The present T cell receptor beta chain was sequenced within a study of blood T cells in healthy people across ages. The CDR3 extends over 16 amino acids. CDR1 is MGHRA, CDR2 YSYEKL, per germline. Trimming stripped 1 base from V and 5 bases from J, with 17 bases between. About this clonotype itself: Its target is unknown.

Study observations and caveats: The unknown donor CMV status may have confounded expanded clonotype changes. Older age went with lower TCR beta diversity per million T cells, in a roughly linear way.

A second PCR of roughly 7 to 11 cycles used a sample-barcoded 5' primer and a J-beta primer mix. Each CDR3 protein is one row after TCRdb ran MiXCR on the 5' RACE reads. The sample has around 1,500,000 distinct CDR3 sequences; about 28% are singletons. The chain employs TRBV4-1 and TRBJ1-1; D call uncertain. The material sequenced was blood. The receptor's source is a woman aged 25 to 39 in good health. CDR3 protein: CASSQVFLRLETEAFF. The DNA of the CDR3 is TGCGCCAGCAGCCAAGTGTTTCTACGCCTTGAGACTGAAGCTTTCTTT.